This T cell receptor beta chain was found in a study of spatial heterogeneity in lung cancer. Noted time point: blood at routine non-recurrence follow-up after resection. Tumor, nontumor lung or frozen PBMC supplied whole RNA that was sequenced unsorted. Using its own MiXCR run on the 5' RACE reads, TCRdb lists one record per CDR3 protein. The sample includes about 120,000 distinct CDR3 sequences, 10% to 15% of them seen just once. This clonotype was recorded many times. This sequence was found in a male donor with early-stage non-small cell lung cancer. This sample comprised PBMCs, obtained at follow-up.

CDR3 DNA: TGTGCCAGCAGCTCCCGCGGGACTAAAATCAGCTCTGGGGCCAACGTCCTGACTTTC. Protein: CASSSRGTKISSGANVLTF. The chain links TRBV11-2 to TRBJ2-6; TRBD2 matches at 7 bases. Germline V gives CDR1 SGHAT, CDR2 FQNNGV. The CDR3 totals 19 residues. V lost 4 bases to trimming and J lost 0 bases; unmatched junction nucleotides: 12.